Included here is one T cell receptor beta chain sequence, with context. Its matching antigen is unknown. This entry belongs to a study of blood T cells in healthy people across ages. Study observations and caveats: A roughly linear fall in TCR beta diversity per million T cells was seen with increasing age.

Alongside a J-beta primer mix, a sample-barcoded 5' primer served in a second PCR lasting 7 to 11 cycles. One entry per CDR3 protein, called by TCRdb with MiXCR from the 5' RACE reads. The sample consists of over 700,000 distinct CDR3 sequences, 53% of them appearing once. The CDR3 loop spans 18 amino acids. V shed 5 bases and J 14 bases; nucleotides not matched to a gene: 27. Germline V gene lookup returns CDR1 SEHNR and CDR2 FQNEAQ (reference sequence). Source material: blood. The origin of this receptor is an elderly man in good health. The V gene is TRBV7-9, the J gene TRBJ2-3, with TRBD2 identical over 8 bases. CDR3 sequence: CASSTDRPTSDQDRDAYF. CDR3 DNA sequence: TGTGCCAGCAGCACCGACCGGCCGACTAGCGACCAAGACAGAGACGCGTATTTT.